The clone carrying this TCR beta chain came up many times. What it binds is unknown. With V trimmed by 0 bases and J by 2 bases, 11 bases remained unmatched. The CDR3 is 20 residues long. Germline V gives CDR1 ENHRY, CDR2 SYGVKD. The data belong to a study of identical twins. Study results and caveats: Zero-insertion analyses might be partly confounded by invariant T cells like MAIT and iNKT.

TCRdb processed the 5' RACE reads anew with MiXCR; each CDR3 protein has one entry. Among around 300,000 distinct CDR3 sequences listed, more than 6.5% were seen once. This same sample was also part of a study on yellow fever vaccine responses in identical twins.

The rearrangement joins TRBV10-3 to TRBJ2-5, with 14 positions matching TRBD2. The sequence came from a woman under 30 in good health. Sequencing was done on a sample of memory (CD45RO+) T cells sorted from blood. CDR3 amino acids: CAISESRGTSGSWRQETQYF. The CDR3 DNA follows: TGTGCCATCAGTGAGTCCCGGGGGACTAGCGGGAGTTGGAGGCAAGAGACCCAGTACTTC.